This TCR beta chain was profiled in a study of blood T cell repertoires in COVID-19. About the study: The United States, Italy and Spain supplied acute and convalescent COVID-19 samples.

This clone showed up just once. Source study methods: Amplification from reference gene primers served as the basis for estimated nucleated cell counts. Generated by immunoSEQ multiplex PCR, the TCRdb table keeps only in-frame clones and is missing some. V and J calls and clone size are as listed in that table; D and trimming were resolved from the DNA. In the table there are 410,000 or so clones, 86% of which are singletons. The sequenced sample consisted of peripheral blood. This TCR was sampled from a woman in her thirties with active or convalescent COVID-19.

The CDR3 reads CASSLSGVTYEQYF. The CDR3 DNA follows: TGCGCCAGCAGCTTGTCGGGGGTAACCTACGAGCAGTACTTC. The chain joins TRBV5-1 to TRBJ2-7, with D tentatively TRBD2 (6 bases). Germline loops: CDR1 SGHRS, CDR2 YFSETQ. Between the trimmed V and J ends, which lost 1 base and 2 bases, there was a span of 10 bases. The CDR3 length is 14 residues.